Presented here are 15 T cell receptor beta chains from one specimen sequenced in a study of T-cell reconstitution after alpha-beta-depleted transplantation in children. Construction of the TCRbeta library involved unique molecular identifiers. MiXCR, applied by TCRdb to the PCR reads, yields one record per CDR3 protein. This sample has about 540,000 distinct CDR3 sequences, with approximately 20% found just once. The material was PBMCs from the stem cell graft donor, obtained from the stem cell graft. Source of these receptors: a human donor who donated a stem cell graft to a child with acute lymphoblastic leukemia.

This clonotype was found a few times. This chain links TRBV5-1 with TRBJ2-5, with D hard to call. The germline CDR1 and CDR2 sequences are SGHRS and YFSETQ. This CDR3 comprises 13 residues. Trimming left V 5 bases short and J 1 base short, with 9 bases between. The CDR3 DNA sequence: TGCGCCAGCAGGGGTTTTGGCCAAGAGACCCAGTACTTC. Translated: CASRGFGQETQYF.

This clonotype appeared a few times. The chain recombines TRBV12-3 or TRBV12-4 with TRBJ2-1; D not resolved. The CDR3 sequence is 12 residues long. Trimming pared 5 bases from V and 6 bases from J, leaving 8 bases between. Here the CDR3 reads CASSPHGNEQFF. The CDR3 nucleotides read TGTGCCAGCAGTCCACATGGCAATGAGCAGTTCTTC.

This clonotype appeared many times. The gene calls are TRBV4-1 and TRBJ2-2, with 7 bases fitting TRBD1. With V trimmed by 3 bases and J by 0 bases, 1 base remained unmatched. The CDR3 contains 15 residues. Per the germline V gene, CDR1 is MGHRA and CDR2 is YSYEKL. The CDR3 DNA reads as TGCGCCAGCAGCCAGGGACAGACGAACACCGGGGAGCTGTTTTTT. Its translation: CASSQGQTNTGELFF.

In its sample, this clonotype was seen many times. CDR3 sequence reads: CASSPPSSKILETQYF. The CDR3 coding sequence is TGTGCCAGCTCACCACCGAGTAGCAAGATCTTGGAGACCCAGTACTTC. The genes are TRBV18 and TRBJ2-5; no firm D call. V was clipped by 0 bases and J by 5 bases, with 16 bases between them. Germline-derived CDR1 and CDR2 are KGHSH and LQKENI. CDR3 size: 16 residues.

The rearrangement uses TRBV20-1 and TRBJ1-2; the match to TRBD1 covers 10 bases. The CDR3 length is 16 residues. Germline loops: CDR1 DFQATT, CDR2 SNEGSKA (reference sequence). J lost 4 bases, V lost 0 bases, and 8 bases had no gene match. The CDR3 sequence is CSARDRGTGDLYGYTF. CDR3 DNA sequence: TGCAGTGCTAGAGATCGGGGGACAGGGGACCTCTATGGCTACACCTTC.

This sequence joins TRBV5-1 and TRBJ1-2; D gene unclear. This CDR3 region has 14 residues. Trimming took 4 bases from V and 6 from J, leaving 16 bases between them. Germline V gene sequence: CDR1 SGHRS, CDR2 YFSETQ. CDR3 coding DNA: TGCGCCAGCAGCGCGGCGACCTTCCGCCATGGCTACACCTTC. It is translated as CASSAATFRHGYTF.

This clonotype has just a few counts. The rearrangement uses TRBV5-1 and TRBJ2-1, with unresolved D. Per germline, CDR1 SGHRS and CDR2 YFSETQ. The CDR3 is 14 amino acids. V was pared by 4 bases and J by 7 bases, with 15 bases between. The CDR3 nucleotides are TGCGCCAGCAGCGAGTCCCGGGTCCCGAATGAGCAGTTCTTC. As protein: CASSESRVPNEQFF.

The chain recombines TRBV19 with TRBJ1-1, with 9 bases matching TRBD1. The CDR3 totals 14 residues. Germline V gene lookup returns CDR1 LNHDA and CDR2 SQIVND (reference sequence). V dropped 5 bases and J dropped 5; count of bases not matched to a gene: 6. The CDR3, as DNA: TGTGCCAGTAGTGCCGGGACAGGGTGGACTGAAGCTTTCTTT. Translation: CASSAGTGWTEAFF.

This clonotype was seen a few times. The chain couples TRBV24-1 to TRBJ2-2; D uncertain. This CDR3 region has 13 residues. Looked up from germline, CDR1 is KGHDR and CDR2 is SFDVKD. V was cut by 9 bases and J by 2 bases, with 9 bases left in between. CDR3: CATSVPNTGELFF. Here the CDR3 DNA reads TGTGCCACCTCTGTTCCTAACACCGGGGAGCTGTTTTTT.

J is TRBJ1-4 and V is TRBV28; D gene unclear. This CDR3 comprises 16 residues. Germline assignment: CDR1 MDHEN and CDR2 SYDVKM. V gave up 0 bases and J gave up 4 bases, with 12 bases separating them. CDR3 amino acids: CASSLWAPRFNEKLFF. In DNA form, the CDR3 reads TGTGCCAGCAGTTTATGGGCCCCCAGGTTTAATGAAAAACTGTTTTTT.

The J gene is TRBJ1-2, the V gene TRBV10-3; D call uncertain. The CDR3 totals 12 residues. CDR1 and CDR2 from the germline V gene are ENHRY and SYGVKD. The ends were cut back, 2 bases at V and 6 bases at J, with 7 bases in the middle. In DNA, the CDR3 is TGTGCCATCAGTGAGGGGTTGGATGGCTACACCTTC. Protein sequence: CAISEGLDGYTF.

This rearrangement joins TRBV6-5 to TRBJ2-5; unclear D gene. The CDR3 has 16 residues. V was clipped by 4 bases and J by 5 bases, with 20 bases between them. From germline, CDR1 is MNHEY and CDR2 SVGAGI. CDR3 nucleotides: TGTGCCAGCAGTTCTGTGGGCGGAACCTTACGGGAGACCCAGTACTTC. Protein: CASSSVGGTLRETQYF.

The rearrangement links TRBV3-1 to TRBJ2-7; possible D gene TRBD2, 5 bases. CDR1 and CDR2 from the germline V gene are LGHDT and YNNKEL (reference sequence). The germline V and J ends were trimmed by 0 bases and 6 bases, with 9 bases remaining between them. The CDR3 runs to 13 residues. CDR3 sequence (DNA): TGTGCCAGCAGCCAAGATTCGGGGAGCGAGCAGTACTTC. This sequence encodes CASSQDSGSEQYF.

This clonotype appeared a few times. V and J are TRBV5-1 and TRBJ2-1, with TRBD1 as a possible D gene (6 bases). Trimming removed 4 bases at V and 2 bases at J, with 13 bases between. Germline lookup yields CDR1 SGHRS and CDR2 YFSETQ. This CDR3 region has 15 residues. CDR3 coding DNA: TGCGCCAGCAGCCCCACAGGGAATGCCTACAATGAGCAGTTCTTC. Its translation is CASSPTGNAYNEQFF.

This clonotype turned up a few times. The chain joins TRBV15 to TRBJ2-7; the D call may be TRBD1 or TRBD2 (5 bases each). CDR1 and CDR2 from the germline V gene are LNHNV and YYDKDF (reference sequence). V lost 5 bases to trimming and J lost 2 bases, with 10 bases between them. The length of the CDR3 is 13 residues. DNA of the CDR3: TGTGCCACCAGCGGGGGACGGCCCTACGAGCAGTACTTC. Translating gives CATSGGRPYEQYF.